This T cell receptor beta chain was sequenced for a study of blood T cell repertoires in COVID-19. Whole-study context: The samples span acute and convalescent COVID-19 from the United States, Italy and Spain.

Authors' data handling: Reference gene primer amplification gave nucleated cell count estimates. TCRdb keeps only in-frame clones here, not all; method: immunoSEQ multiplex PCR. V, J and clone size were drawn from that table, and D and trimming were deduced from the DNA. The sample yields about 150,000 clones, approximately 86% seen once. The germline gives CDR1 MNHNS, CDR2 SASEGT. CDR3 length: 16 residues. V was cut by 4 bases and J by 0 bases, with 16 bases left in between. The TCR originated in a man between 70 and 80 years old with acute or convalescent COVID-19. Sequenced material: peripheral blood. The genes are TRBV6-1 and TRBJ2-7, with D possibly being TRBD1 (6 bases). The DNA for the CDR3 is TGTGCCAGCAGTGCTAACAGGGAGAAGAGCTCCTACGAGCAGTACTTC. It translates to CASSANREKSSYEQYF.